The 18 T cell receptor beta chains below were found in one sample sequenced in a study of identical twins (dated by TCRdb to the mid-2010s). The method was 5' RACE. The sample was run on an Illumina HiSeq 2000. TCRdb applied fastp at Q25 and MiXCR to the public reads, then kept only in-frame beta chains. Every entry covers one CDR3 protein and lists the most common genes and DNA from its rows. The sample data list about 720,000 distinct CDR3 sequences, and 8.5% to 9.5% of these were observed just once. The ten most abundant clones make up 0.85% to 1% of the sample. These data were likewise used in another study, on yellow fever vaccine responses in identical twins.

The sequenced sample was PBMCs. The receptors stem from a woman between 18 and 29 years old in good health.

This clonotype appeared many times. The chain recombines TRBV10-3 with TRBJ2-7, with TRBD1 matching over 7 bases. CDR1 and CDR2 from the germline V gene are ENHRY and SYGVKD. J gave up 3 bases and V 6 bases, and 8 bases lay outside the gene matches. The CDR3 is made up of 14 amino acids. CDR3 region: CAIRPGTESYEQYF. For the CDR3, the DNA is TGTGCCATCAGACCCGGGACAGAGAGCTACGAGCAGTACTTC.

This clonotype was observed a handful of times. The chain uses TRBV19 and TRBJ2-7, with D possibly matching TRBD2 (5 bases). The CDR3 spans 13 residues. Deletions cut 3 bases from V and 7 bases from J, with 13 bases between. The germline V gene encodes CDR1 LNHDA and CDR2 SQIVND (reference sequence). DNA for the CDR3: TGTGCCAGTAGTATTACGGGAACGGGTGAGCAGTACTTC. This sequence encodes CASSITGTGEQYF.

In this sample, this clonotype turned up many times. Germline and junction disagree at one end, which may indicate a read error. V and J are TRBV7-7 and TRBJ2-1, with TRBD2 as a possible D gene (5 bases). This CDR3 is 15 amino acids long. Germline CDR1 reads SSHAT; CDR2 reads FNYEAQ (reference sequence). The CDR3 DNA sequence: TGTGCTAGCAGCCCCGGTGGGAGTGGGTACAATGAGCAGTTCTTC. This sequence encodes CASSPGGSGYNEQFF.

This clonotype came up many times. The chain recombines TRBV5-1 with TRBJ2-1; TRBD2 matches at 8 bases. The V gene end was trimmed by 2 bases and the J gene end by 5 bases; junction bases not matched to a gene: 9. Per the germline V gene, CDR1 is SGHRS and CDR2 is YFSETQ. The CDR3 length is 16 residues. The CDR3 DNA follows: TGCGCCAGCAGCTTAGACCCGGGACTAGTTAACAATGAGCAGTTCTTC. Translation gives CASSLDPGLVNNEQFF.

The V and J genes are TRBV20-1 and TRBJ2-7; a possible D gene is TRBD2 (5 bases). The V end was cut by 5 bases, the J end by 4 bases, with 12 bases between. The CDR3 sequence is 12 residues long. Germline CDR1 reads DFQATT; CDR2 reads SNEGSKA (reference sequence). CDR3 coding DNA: TGCAGTGCTGCCACTGGACTGTACGAGCAGTACTTC. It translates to CSAATGLYEQYF.

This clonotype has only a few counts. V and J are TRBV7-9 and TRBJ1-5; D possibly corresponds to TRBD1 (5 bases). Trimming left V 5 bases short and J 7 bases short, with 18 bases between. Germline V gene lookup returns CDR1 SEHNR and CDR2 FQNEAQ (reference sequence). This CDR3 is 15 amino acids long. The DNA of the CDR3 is TGTGCCAGCAGCCACGCCGGGGGGTCGGGCCAGCCCCAGCATTTT. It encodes CASSHAGGSGQPQHF.

Here the CDR3 reads CASSVPDGGLRGNEQFF. The DNA for the CDR3 is TGTGCCAGCAGCGTCCCTGATGGGGGGCTCCGGGGGAATGAGCAGTTCTTC. This chain joins TRBV7-6 and TRBJ2-1; possibly TRBD1 or TRBD2 for D (6 bases each). CDR1 is SGHVS and CDR2 is FNYEAQ in the germline V gene. The CDR3 loop spans 17 amino acids. The V gene lost 5 bases and the J gene lost 7 bases, with 24 bases spanning the gap. The full variable domain, in which reference TRBV7-6 and TRBJ2-1 provide the parts outside the CDR3, is GAGVSQSPRYKVTKRGQDVALRCDPISGHVSLYWYRQALGQGPEFLTYFNYEAQQDKSGLPNDRFSAERPEGSISTLTIQRTEQRDSAMYRCASSVPDGGLRGNEQFFGPGTRLTVL.

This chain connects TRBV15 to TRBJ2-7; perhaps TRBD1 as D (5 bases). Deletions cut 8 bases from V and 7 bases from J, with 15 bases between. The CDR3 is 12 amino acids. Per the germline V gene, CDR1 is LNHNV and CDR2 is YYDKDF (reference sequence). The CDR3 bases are TGTGCCACCTGGTCAGGGCGAGAGGAGCAGTACTTC. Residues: CATWSGREEQYF.

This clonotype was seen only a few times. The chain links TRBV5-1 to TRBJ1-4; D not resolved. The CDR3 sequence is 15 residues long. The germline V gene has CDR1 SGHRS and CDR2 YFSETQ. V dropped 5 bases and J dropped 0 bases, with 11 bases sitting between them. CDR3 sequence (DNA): TGCGCCAGCAGAGAGGCGGAGGCAACTAATGAAAAACTGTTTTTT. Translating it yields CASREAEATNEKLFF.

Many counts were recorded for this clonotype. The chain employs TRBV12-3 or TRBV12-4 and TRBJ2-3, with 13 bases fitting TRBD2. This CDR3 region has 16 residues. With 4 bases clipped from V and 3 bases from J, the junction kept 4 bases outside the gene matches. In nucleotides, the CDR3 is TGTGCCAGCAGTTGGACTAGCGGGAGAATGACAGATACGCAGTATTTT. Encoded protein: CASSWTSGRMTDTQYF.

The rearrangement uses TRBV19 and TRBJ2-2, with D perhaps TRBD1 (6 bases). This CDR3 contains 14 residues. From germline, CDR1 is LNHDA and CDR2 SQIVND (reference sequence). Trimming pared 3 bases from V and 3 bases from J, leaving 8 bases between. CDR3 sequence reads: CASSIAGDTGELFF. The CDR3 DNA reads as TGTGCCAGTAGTATTGCAGGGGACACCGGGGAGCTGTTTTTT.

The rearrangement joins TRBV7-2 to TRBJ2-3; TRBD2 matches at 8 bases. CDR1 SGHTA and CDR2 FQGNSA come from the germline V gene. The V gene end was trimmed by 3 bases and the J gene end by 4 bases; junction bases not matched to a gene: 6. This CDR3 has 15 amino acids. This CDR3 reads CASSLGTRPPDTQYF. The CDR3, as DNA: TGTGCCAGCAGCTTGGGGACTAGGCCCCCAGATACGCAGTATTTT.

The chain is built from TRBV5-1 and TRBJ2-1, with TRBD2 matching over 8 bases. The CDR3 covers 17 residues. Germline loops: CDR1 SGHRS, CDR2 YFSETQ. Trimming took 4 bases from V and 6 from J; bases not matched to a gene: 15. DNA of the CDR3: TGCGCCAGCAGCCCTTTTCCCGCCGGGACTAGTATCAATGAGCAGTTCTTC. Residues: CASSPFPAGTSINEQFF. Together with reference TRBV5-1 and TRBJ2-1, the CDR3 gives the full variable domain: KAGVTQTPRYLIKTRGQQVTLSCSPISGHRSVSWYQQTPGQGLQFLFEYFSETQRNKGNFPGRFSGRQFSNSRSEMNVSTLELGDSALYLCASSPFPAGTSINEQFFGPGTRLTVL.

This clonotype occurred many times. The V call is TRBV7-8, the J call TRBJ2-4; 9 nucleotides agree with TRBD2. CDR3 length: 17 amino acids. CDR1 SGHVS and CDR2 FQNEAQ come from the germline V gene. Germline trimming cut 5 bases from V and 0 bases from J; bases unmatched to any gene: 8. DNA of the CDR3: TGTGCCAGCAGCCCCGCGACTAGCGGATTAGCCAAAAACATTCAGTACTTC. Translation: CASSPATSGLAKNIQYF.

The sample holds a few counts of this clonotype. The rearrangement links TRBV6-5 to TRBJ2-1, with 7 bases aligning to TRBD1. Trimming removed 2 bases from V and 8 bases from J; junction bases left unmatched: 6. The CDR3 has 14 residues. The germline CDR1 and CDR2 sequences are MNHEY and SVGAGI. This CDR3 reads CASSYTGQAHEQFF. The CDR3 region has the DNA TGTGCCAGCAGTTACACCGGACAGGCCCATGAGCAGTTCTTC.

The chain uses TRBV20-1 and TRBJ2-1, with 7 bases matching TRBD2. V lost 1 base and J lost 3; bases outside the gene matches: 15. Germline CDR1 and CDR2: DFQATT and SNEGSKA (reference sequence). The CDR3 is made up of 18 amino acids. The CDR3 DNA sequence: TGCAGTGCTAGAGTGAACATAGACTCTAGCGGCAGCTACAATGAGCAGTTCTTC. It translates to CSARVNIDSSGSYNEQFF.

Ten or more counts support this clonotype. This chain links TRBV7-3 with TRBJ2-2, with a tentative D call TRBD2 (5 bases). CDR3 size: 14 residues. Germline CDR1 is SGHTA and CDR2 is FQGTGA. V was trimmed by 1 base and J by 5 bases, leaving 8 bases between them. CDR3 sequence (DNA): TGTGCCAGCAGCTTAAATCCGGGAACCGGGGAGCTGTTTTTT. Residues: CASSLNPGTGELFF. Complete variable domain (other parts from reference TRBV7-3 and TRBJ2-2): GAGVSQTPSNKVTEKGKYVELRCDPISGHTALYWYRQSLGQGPEFLIYFQGTGAADDSGLPNDRFFAVRPEGSVSTLKIQRTERGDSAVYLCASSLNPGTGELFFGEGSRLTVL.

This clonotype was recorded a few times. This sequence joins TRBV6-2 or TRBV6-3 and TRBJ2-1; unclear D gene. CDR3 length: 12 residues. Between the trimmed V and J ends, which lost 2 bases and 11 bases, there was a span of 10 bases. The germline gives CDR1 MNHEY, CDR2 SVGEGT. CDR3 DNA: TGTGCCAGCAGTTACGGGGTTGATAAGCAGTTCTTC. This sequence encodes CASSYGVDKQFF.